Presented here are 9 T cell receptor beta chains from one specimen sequenced in a study of blood T cell repertoires in COVID-19. Produced via immunoSEQ multiplex PCR; TCRdb's table is partial and in-frame only. There are a few hundred thousand clones in the sample; about 88% occur only once, and roughly 14% lies in the top ten. The specimen was peripheral blood. These receptors originate from a woman in her 70s with COVID-19, enrolled during active disease.

The genes are TRBV19 and TRBJ1-6; TRBD1 matches at 7 bases. Looked up from germline, CDR1 is LNHDA and CDR2 is SQIVND (reference sequence). The CDR3 totals 15 residues. The V segment lost 3 bases and the J segment 6 bases; nucleotides outside the gene matches: 5. In DNA, the CDR3 is TGTGCCAGTAGTATCCTGGGACAGCTTAATTCACCCCTCCACTTT. It is translated as CASSILGQLNSPLHF.

The count of this clone is one. The J gene is TRBJ2-2, the V gene TRBV24-1; 7 bases line up with TRBD1. Germline CDR1 is KGHDR and CDR2 is SFDVKD. J lost 0 bases, V lost 4 bases, and 4 bases had no gene match. The CDR3 has 16 residues. CDR3 sequence (DNA): TGTGCCACCAGTGACTGGGGGACAGCGAACACCGGGGAGCTGTTTTTT. Protein sequence: CATSDWGTANTGELFF.

This clone was counted a single time. The chain combines TRBV9 with TRBJ1-3; D not certain. Trimming took off 2 bases at V and 3 bases at J, with 12 bases between the two ends. The CDR3 spans 15 residues. Germline CDR1 and CDR2: SGDLS and YYNGEE. The CDR3 region is CASSVVAGFGNTIYF. The CDR3 DNA reads as TGTGCCAGCAGCGTCGTCGCTGGCTTTGGAAACACCATATATTTT. Full variable domain (remainder filled in from reference TRBV9 and TRBJ1-3): DSGVTQTPKHLITATGQRVTLRCSPRSGDLSVYWYQQSLDQGLQFLIQYYNGEERAKGNILERFSAQQFPDLHSELNLSSLELGDSALYFCASSVVAGFGNTIYFGEGSWLTVV.

The chain links TRBV19 to TRBJ1-2, with 8 bases matching TRBD1. Trimming removed 2 bases from V and 7 bases from J; junction bases left unmatched: 6. Per the germline V gene, CDR1 is LNHDA and CDR2 is SQIVND (reference sequence). This CDR3 contains 14 residues. CDR3 loop: CASSISGQGGGYTF. In DNA form, the CDR3 reads TGTGCCAGTAGTATATCCGGACAGGGAGGTGGCTACACCTTC. The variable domain in full, completed from reference TRBV19 and TRBJ1-2, reads DGGITQSPKYLFRKEGQNVTLSCEQNLNHDAMYWYRQDPGQGLRLIYYSQIVNDFQKGDIAEGYSVSREKKESFPLTVTSAQKNPTAFYLCASSISGQGGGYTFGSGTRLTVV.

V and J are TRBV5-1 and TRBJ2-1; no clear D gene. Trimming pared 1 base from V and 2 bases from J, leaving 22 bases between. CDR1 and CDR2 from the germline V gene are SGHRS and YFSETQ. The CDR3 loop spans 19 amino acids. The CDR3 is CASSLIPIITPTTYNEQFF. For the CDR3, the DNA is TGCGCCAGCAGCTTGATACCCATCATTACACCGACAACCTACAATGAGCAGTTCTTC.

The chain combines TRBV6-5 with TRBJ2-5, with D maybe TRBD2 (5 bases). Germline CDR1 reads MNHEY; CDR2 reads SVGAGI. Trimming cost V 0 bases and J 2 bases, with 7 bases left between them. The CDR3 consists of 14 residues. As DNA, the CDR3 is TGTGCCAGCAGTTACTCCCGGGATCAAGAGACCCAGTACTTC. Its translation is CASSYSRDQETQYF.

The sample holds one count of this clone. The chain has TRBV11-2 and TRBJ2-3, with a weak D call TRBD1 (6 bases). V was cut by 5 bases and J by 1 base, with 10 bases left in between. This CDR3 region has 14 residues. The germline CDR1 and CDR2 sequences are SGHAT and FQNNGV. The CDR3 reads CASSPEGGTDTQYF. The CDR3, as DNA: TGTGCCAGCAGCCCCGAGGGGGGCACAGATACGCAGTATTTT.

This clone appeared a single time. The rearrangement links TRBV29-1 to TRBJ2-1; D perhaps matches TRBD2 (5 bases). The CDR3 has 15 residues. V lost 4 bases to trimming and J lost 3 bases, with 16 bases between them. Germline V CDR1 and CDR2: SQVTM, ANQGSEA. CDR3 amino acids: CSVVGVPPSYNEQFF. The CDR3 region has the DNA TGCAGCGTTGTGGGAGTCCCCCCCAGCTACAATGAGCAGTTCTTC.

The V and J genes are TRBV10-3 and TRBJ2-3; 8 positions match TRBD2. V lost 4 bases to trimming and J lost 2 bases; unmatched junction nucleotides: 2. Germline CDR1 and CDR2: ENHRY and SYGVKD. CDR3 length: 14 amino acids. For the CDR3, the DNA is TGTGCCATCAGTGCCGGGGGGGTCACAGATACGCAGTATTTT. Its translation: CAISAGGVTDTQYF.